Shown below are 7 T cell receptor beta chains from a single sample sequenced in a study of CD4 T cells in relation to SARS-CoV-2 and coronaviruses. Their antigens remain unidentified. Assay: immunoSEQ multiplex PCR; the TCRdb copy retains only in-frame clones and omits some. Here the sample spans 24,000 or so clones, about 80% being singletons. Before the COVID-19 pandemic, during about 2011-2019, CD4+ T cells were taken from unexposed donors. The cells were cultured for around ten days before CD4+ T cells were isolated. The sequenced sample consisted of CD4+ T cells from PBMCs, cultured in vitro. These receptors all stem from a human donor in good health.

The rearrangement links TRBV19 to TRBJ2-7; D uncertain. Germline-derived CDR1 and CDR2 are LNHDA and SQIVND (reference sequence). The length of the CDR3 is 13 residues. The ends were cut back, 3 bases at V and 5 bases at J, with 11 bases in the middle. The CDR3 spells CASSIRVNHEQYF. The DNA for the CDR3 is TGTGCCAGTAGTATTCGGGTCAATCACGAGCAGTACTTC.

The chain recombines TRBV3-1 (or the pseudogene TRBV3-2) with TRBJ1-6, with D possibly being TRBD1 (6 bases). The V and J ends lost 0 bases and 9 bases respectively, with 12 bases between them. Germline V gene lookup returns CDR1 LGHDT and CDR2 YNNKEL (reference sequence). The CDR3 has 15 residues. This CDR3 reads CASSQDGGPPSPLHF. The DNA of the CDR3 is TGTGCCAGCAGCCAAGATGGGGGGCCCCCTTCACCCCTCCACTTT.

The chain has TRBV29-1 and TRBJ2-5; tentatively, D is TRBD2 (6 bases). Germline CDR1 is SQVTM and CDR2 is ANQGSEA. V gave up 4 bases and J gave up 2 bases, with 14 bases separating them. The length of the CDR3 is 14 residues. The CDR3 protein is CSVVIGGWQETQYF. In DNA, the CDR3 is TGCAGCGTTGTTATCGGGGGTTGGCAAGAGACCCAGTACTTC. Variable domain in full (rest from reference TRBV29-1 and TRBJ2-5): SAVISQKPSRDICQRGTSLTIQCQVDSQVTMMFWYRQQPGQSLTLIATANQGSEATYESGFVIDKFPISRPNLTFSTLTVSNMSPEDSSIYLCSVVIGGWQETQYFGPGTRLLVL.

The chain links TRBV6-1 to TRBJ2-1, with 8 nucleotides matching TRBD2. V gave up 3 bases and J gave up 4 bases; unmatched junction bases: 2. The germline gives CDR1 MNHNS, CDR2 SASEGT. The CDR3 is made up of 14 amino acids. CDR3 nucleotides: TGTGCCAGCAGTGAGGTAGCGGGGTACAATGAGCAGTTCTTC. The encoded protein is CASSEVAGYNEQFF.

The chain links TRBV5-4 to TRBJ2-1; 10 bases are a match to TRBD2. V shed 3 bases, J shed 2 bases, and the junction held 11 bases outside the gene matches. The CDR3 is made up of 18 amino acids. Germline values: CDR1 SGHNT, CDR2 YYREEE (reference sequence). CDR3 DNA: TGTGCCAGCAGCTATAGACCGGGACTAGCGTTTCCCTACAATGAGCAGTTCTTC. Translation gives CASSYRPGLAFPYNEQFF.

This clone was detected once. The V gene is TRBV14, the J gene TRBJ2-4, with 9 bases identical to TRBD2. Germline assignment: CDR1 SGHDN and CDR2 FVKESK. The CDR3 is 18 amino acids. J lost 4 bases, V lost 1 base, and 11 bases had no gene match. CDR3 sequence: CASSQGISGSPWKNIQYF. Written as DNA, the CDR3 is TGTGCCAGCAGCCAAGGAATTAGCGGGAGCCCGTGGAAAAACATTCAGTACTTC.

The chain has TRBV28 and TRBJ1-1; a possible D gene is TRBD1 (5 bases). This CDR3 has 14 residues. In germline, CDR1 is MDHEN, CDR2 SYDVKM. Trimming stripped 8 bases from V and 3 bases from J, with 16 bases between. The CDR3 loop reads CASAQWGGDTEAFF. In nucleotides, the CDR3 is TGTGCCAGCGCACAATGGGGGGGAGACACTGAAGCTTTCTTT.